This entry lists 5 T cell receptor beta chains sequenced from one sample in a study of T cell repertoires in cytomegalovirus infection. TCRdb redid the calling of the reads with MiXCR, one entry per CDR3 protein. The sample has 150,000 to 200,000 distinct CDR3 sequences, 25% to 30% seen once; the top ten hold under 35%. The sample taken for sequencing was PBMCs. Receptors were obtained from a human donor in good health (CMV status not recorded). Some clones in this sample may be carry-over from other donors' samples.

This clonotype was counted a single time. This chain uses TRBV7-8 with TRBJ1-2, with D hard to call. Deletions cut 3 bases from V and 6 bases from J, with 14 bases between. Per the germline V gene, CDR1 is SGHVS and CDR2 is FQNEAQ. The CDR3 is 14 residues long. The DNA of the CDR3 is TGTGCCAGCAGCTTTGAAGGTTTAAGCCATGGCTACACCTTC. As protein: CASSFEGLSHGYTF. The full variable domain, rest sourced from reference TRBV7-8 and TRBJ1-2, is GAGVSQSPRYKVAKRGQDVALRCDPISGHVSLFWYQQALGQGPEFLTYFQNEAQLDKSGLPSDRFFAERPEGSVSTLKIQRTQQEDSAVYLCASSFEGLSHGYTFGSGTRLTVV.

This clonotype was seen more than once but under ten times. This chain connects TRBV7-9 to TRBJ2-3; the D gene is possibly TRBD2 (6 bases). The CDR3 covers 15 residues. Germline lookup yields CDR1 SEHNR and CDR2 FQNEAQ (reference sequence). V was trimmed by 5 bases and J by 4 bases, leaving 16 bases between them. CDR3 loop: CASSPLASAADTQYF. In nucleotides, the CDR3 is TGTGCCAGCAGCCCTCTAGCGTCCGCGGCAGATACGCAGTATTTT.

This clonotype was detected a few times. This chain joins TRBV5-1 and TRBJ1-3; a possible D gene is TRBD1 (6 bases). CDR3 size: 15 residues. Trimming took off 3 bases at V and 0 bases at J, with 10 bases between the two ends. Germline V CDR1 and CDR2: SGHRS, YFSETQ. The CDR3 DNA reads as TGCGCCAGCAGCTACGGACAGAGCTCTGGAAACACCATATATTTT. This translates into CASSYGQSSGNTIYF. The full variable domain, rest sourced from reference TRBV5-1 and TRBJ1-3, is KAGVTQTPRYLIKTRGQQVTLSCSPISGHRSVSWYQQTPGQGLQFLFEYFSETQRNKGNFPGRFSGRQFSNSRSEMNVSTLELGDSALYLCASSYGQSSGNTIYFGEGSWLTVV.

The gene calls are TRBV6-2 or TRBV6-3 and TRBJ2-1; 7 nucleotides match TRBD2. With 5 bases clipped from V and 0 bases from J, the junction kept 4 bases outside the gene matches. This CDR3 is 15 amino acids long. Germline assignment: CDR1 MNHEY and CDR2 SVGEGT. CDR3 sequence (DNA): TGTGCCAGCAGTAAGGGACTACGCTCCTACAATGAGCAGTTCTTC. It translates to CASSKGLRSYNEQFF.

There are a few counts of this clonotype. V is TRBV11-2 and J is TRBJ2-5; D ambiguous. V was cut by 4 bases and J by 3 bases, with 9 bases left in between. CDR1 is SGHAT and CDR2 is FQNNGV in the germline V gene. There are 13 residues in the CDR3. CDR3 loop: CASSSLQEETQYF. CDR3 coding DNA: TGTGCCAGCAGCTCCCTCCAGGAAGAGACCCAGTACTTC. The full variable domain, rest sourced from reference TRBV11-2 and TRBJ2-5, is EAGVAQSPRYKIIEKRQSVAFWCNPISGHATLYWYQQILGQGPKLLIQFQNNGVVDDSQLPKDRFSAERLKGVDSTLKIQPAKLEDSAVYLCASSSLQEETQYFGPGTRLLVL.